This passage covers 31 T cell receptor beta chains from one sample sequenced in a study of T cell repertoires in cytomegalovirus infection. TCRdb reprocessed the reads with MiXCR, giving one entry per CDR3 protein. Of about 920,000 distinct CDR3 sequences in the sample, around 30% are singletons; the top ten hold about an eighth. These receptors are not linked to any known antigen. The sequences come from cultured CD8+ T cells from PBMCs, collected from culture after CMV antigen stimulation. These receptors were taken from a human donor in good health (CMV status not recorded). Some clones in this sample may be carry-over from other donors' samples.

There are many counts of this clonotype. The chain joins TRBV7-6 to TRBJ2-1; 8 bases are a match to TRBD1. The CDR3 sequence is 15 residues long. CDR1 and CDR2 (germline): SGHVS, FNYEAQ. V shed 0 bases, J shed 5 bases, and the junction held 3 bases outside the gene matches. The CDR3 region is CASSLAQGGNNEQFF. CDR3 coding DNA: TGTGCCAGCAGCTTAGCACAGGGGGGAAACAATGAGCAGTTCTTC. The full variable domain, with the rest looked up from reference TRBV7-6 and TRBJ2-1, is GAGVSQSPRYKVTKRGQDVALRCDPISGHVSLYWYRQALGQGPEFLTYFNYEAQQDKSGLPNDRFSAERPEGSISTLTIQRTEQRDSAMYRCASSLAQGGNNEQFFGPGTRLTVL.

The V call is TRBV7-6, the J call TRBJ2-1; perhaps D is TRBD1 or TRBD2 (5 bases each). The germline gives CDR1 SGHVS, CDR2 FNYEAQ. Trimming took 9 bases from V and 7 from J, leaving 16 bases between them. The CDR3 covers 13 residues. The CDR3 region has the DNA TGTGCCAGTGGGACCGGGGAACTGAATGAGCAGTTCTTC. Amino acid sequence: CASGTGELNEQFF.

The chain has TRBV20-1 and TRBJ1-4; a weak D match, TRBD1 (5 bases). The CDR3 runs to 11 residues. CDR1 DFQATT and CDR2 SNEGSKA come from the germline V gene (reference sequence). The CDR3 nucleotides read TGCGGGGGTGGAGGTAGTGAAAAACTGTTTTTT. Translating gives CGGGGSEKLFF.

This chain links TRBV2 with TRBJ2-1, with 8 nucleotides matching TRBD2. Per the germline V gene, CDR1 is SNHLY and CDR2 is FYNNEI. V was clipped by 8 bases and J by 6 bases; unmatched bases: 9. CDR3 size: 14 residues. CDR3 in amino acids: CASPRSGGPNEQFF. The DNA for the CDR3 is TGTGCCAGCCCTAGGAGCGGGGGACCCAATGAGCAGTTCTTC.

Points on this clonotype: The junction differs from germline at one of its ends, possibly a read error. This chain links TRBV7-9 with TRBJ2-6, with 7 bases matching TRBD1. Germline V gene data show CDR1 as SEHNR and CDR2 as FQNEAQ (reference sequence). The length of the CDR3 is 19 residues. DNA of the CDR3: TGTGCCAACAGCTTAGGGCTAGGACAGGCCCTCTCTGGGGCCAACGTCCTGACTTTC. This translates into CANSLGLGQALSGANVLTF.

This clonotype was observed a few times. This chain links TRBV9 with TRBJ2-3; tentatively, D is TRBD2 (6 bases). With 0 bases removed from V and 1 base from J, the gap between germline ends came to 15 bases. CDR1 SGDLS and CDR2 YYNGEE come from the germline V gene. The CDR3 contains 17 residues. CDR3 loop: CASSVAAGPGGTDTQYF. The CDR3 DNA sequence: TGTGCCAGCAGCGTAGCGGCAGGTCCGGGGGGCACAGATACGCAGTATTTT. Filled out from reference TRBV9 and TRBJ2-3, the complete variable domain reads DSGVTQTPKHLITATGQRVTLRCSPRSGDLSVYWYQQSLDQGLQFLIQYYNGEERAKGNILERFSAQQFPDLHSELNLSSLELGDSALYFCASSVAAGPGGTDTQYFGPGTRLTVL.

In nucleotides, the CDR3 is TGTGCCAGCAGGGGGGGGACGGCGAGTGAGACCCAGTACTTC. Translating gives CASRGGTASETQYF. The V and J genes are TRBV5-6 and TRBJ2-5, with TRBD2 identical over 7 bases. J was trimmed by 5 bases and V by 5 bases; bases with no gene match: 9. Germline CDR1 and CDR2: SGHDT and YYEEEE. This CDR3 is built from 14 residues.

The V and J genes are TRBV29-1 and TRBJ1-2, with 7 bases fitting TRBD1. The CDR3 totals 13 residues. Germline CDR1 reads SQVTM; CDR2 reads ANQGSEA. V was pared by 5 bases and J by 4 bases, with 7 bases of the junction left unmatched. CDR3: CSVKGRGFYGYTF. The CDR3 nucleotides read TGCAGCGTTAAGGGCAGGGGGTTCTATGGCTACACCTTC. Combining the CDR3 with reference TRBV29-1 and TRBJ1-2 gives the whole variable domain SAVISQKPSRDICQRGTSLTIQCQVDSQVTMMFWYRQQPGQSLTLIATANQGSEATYESGFVIDKFPISRPNLTFSTLTVSNMSPEDSSIYLCSVKGRGFYGYTFGSGTRLTVV.

The chain recombines TRBV12-5 with TRBJ1-5, with a possible D match to TRBD1 (6 bases). This CDR3 is built from 13 residues. Between the trimmed V and J ends, which lost 5 bases and 2 bases, there was a span of 7 bases. The germline V gene encodes CDR1 LGHNT and CDR2 FRNRAP. In nucleotides, the CDR3 is TGTGCTAGTGGTGGGACACGCAATCAGCCCCAGCATTTT. This encodes CASGGTRNQPQHF.

The chain links TRBV19 to TRBJ1-2, with D possibly matching TRBD1 (5 bases). Trimming cost V 7 bases and J 5 bases, with 32 bases left between them. Germline V lookup: CDR1 LNHDA, CDR2 SQIVND (reference sequence). CDR3 size: 19 residues. CDR3 residues: CASIGGALNPAAPVYGYTF. Here the CDR3 DNA reads TGTGCCAGTATTGGTGGGGCTCTGAATCCGGCTGCTCCCGTGTATGGCTACACCTTC. The variable domain in full, completed from reference TRBV19 and TRBJ1-2, reads DGGITQSPKYLFRKEGQNVTLSCEQNLNHDAMYWYRQDPGQGLRLIYYSQIVNDFQKGDIAEGYSVSREKKESFPLTVTSAQKNPTAFYLCASIGGALNPAAPVYGYTFGSGTRLTVV.

By share, this clonotype ranks as medium-sized. The chain has TRBV7-6 and TRBJ2-7; 7 bases match TRBD1. There are 13 residues in the CDR3. V shed 5 bases and J 1 base; nucleotides not matched to a gene: 2. Germline V gene lookup returns CDR1 SGHVS and CDR2 FNYEAQ. CDR3 DNA sequence: TGTGCCAGCAGCCCGGGACAGTCCTACGAGCAGTACGTC. This codes for CASSPGQSYEQYV.

The chain combines TRBV4-1 with TRBJ2-7, with D possibly being TRBD2 (5 bases). The CDR3 covers 15 residues. The V gene's germline CDR1 is MGHRA and CDR2 YSYEKL. The CDR3 reads CASSQSSGLSNEQYV. CDR3 sequence (DNA): TGCGCCAGCAGCCAAAGCTCCGGACTCTCCAACGAGCAGTACGTC.

The rearrangement joins TRBV12-3 or TRBV12-4 to TRBJ1-2; a possible D gene is TRBD1 (5 bases). Trimming pared 6 bases from V and 4 bases from J, leaving 18 bases between. The CDR3 contains 15 residues. The CDR3: CASSLAGLPFYGYTF. CDR3 nucleotides: TGTGCCAGCAGCCTGGCAGGGCTCCCCTTCTATGGCTACACCTTC.

V gene TRBV6-2 or TRBV6-3 combines with J gene TRBJ2-1; D unresolved. CDR3 length: 13 amino acids. V lost 9 bases to trimming and J lost 2 bases, with 11 bases between them. CDR1 is MNHEY, CDR2 SVGEGT, per germline. CDR3: CASISGTYNEQFF. Here the CDR3 DNA reads TGTGCCAGTATCAGTGGAACCTACAATGAGCAGTTCTTC.

A remark on this clonotype: An end of the junction does not agree with germline; a read error may underlie this. The rearrangement links TRBV5-4 to TRBJ2-2; D is undetermined. The CDR3 length is 16 residues. Germline CDR1 reads SGHNT; CDR2 reads YYREEE (reference sequence). In DNA, the CDR3 is TGTACCAGCACCCCGCCTGGGCAGGCCGACTTGGGGGAGCTGTTTTTT. Translating gives CTSTPPGQADLGELFF.

A few counts support this clonotype. A much larger clone lies a single base off, so this may be a read error. The chain carries TRBV11-2 and TRBJ2-7; TRBD1 matches at 9 bases. This CDR3 region has 14 residues. Germline V gene sequence: CDR1 SGHAT, CDR2 FQNNGV. V shed 7 bases and J 2 bases; nucleotides not matched to a gene: 6. CDR3 region: CASNPGTGTYEQYF. Here the CDR3 DNA reads TGTGCCAGCAACCCCGGGACAGGGACCTACGAGCAGTACTTC.

The chain combines TRBV11-3 with TRBJ2-3; 7 positions agree with TRBD2. CDR3 length: 12 residues. V shed 6 bases, J shed 8 bases, and the junction held 5 bases outside the gene matches. CDR1 SGHNT and CDR2 YENEEA come from the germline V gene. CDR3 in amino acids: CASSSGGSTQYF. In DNA form, the CDR3 reads TGTGCCAGCAGTTCCGGGGGGTCTACGCAGTATTTT.

Notes on this clonotype: Just one base apart from a much larger clone, this may be a read error. This chain connects TRBV7-2 to TRBJ2-5; no definite D call. This CDR3 is 12 amino acids long. V lost 5 bases and J 6 bases, leaving 10 bases between the germline ends. Germline loops: CDR1 SGHTA, CDR2 FQGNSA. In nucleotides, the CDR3 is TGTGCCAGCAGCGACGACCGGAAGACCCAGTACTTC. Its protein is CASSDDRKTQYF. Supplemented by reference TRBV7-2 and TRBJ2-5, the full variable domain reads GAGVSQSPSNKVTEKGKDVELRCDPISGHTALYWYRQSLGQGLEFLIYFQGNSAPDKSGLPSDRFSAERTGGSVSTLTIQRTQQEDSAVYLCASSDDRKTQYFGPGTRLLVL.

The chain joins TRBV20-1 to TRBJ1-5; D gene unclear. The CDR3 runs to 16 residues. Germline loops: CDR1 DFQATT, CDR2 SNEGSKA (reference sequence). With 3 bases removed from V and 0 bases from J, the gap between germline ends came to 15 bases. The CDR3 region is CSASADPSYSNQPQHF. CDR3 nucleotide sequence: TGCAGTGCTAGTGCGGACCCCTCATATAGCAATCAGCCCCAGCATTTT.

The genes are TRBV12-3 or TRBV12-4 and TRBJ2-7, with D perhaps TRBD1 (6 bases). The CDR3 has 14 amino acids. Trimming cost V 6 bases and J 2 bases, with 14 bases left between them. CDR3 amino acids: CASSVRDTPYEQYF. The CDR3 DNA reads as TGTGCCAGCAGCGTCCGGGACACCCCCTACGAGCAGTACTTC.

This clonotype was detected many times. The chain combines TRBV12-3 or TRBV12-4 with TRBJ2-2; D possibly uses TRBD1 or TRBD2 (5 bases each). This CDR3 has 15 amino acids. Trimming took 4 bases from V and 2 from J, leaving 11 bases between them. CDR3: CASSSGRENTGELFF. The CDR3 DNA is TGTGCCAGCAGTTCAGGGAGAGAAAACACCGGGGAGCTGTTTTTT.

A single count supports this clonotype. The rearrangement joins TRBV9 to TRBJ2-1; no firm D call. In germline, CDR1 is SGDLS, CDR2 YYNGEE. V lost 0 bases to trimming and J lost 6 bases, with 10 bases between them. The CDR3 is 14 residues long. The CDR3 reads CASSVAGTLNEQFF. The DNA for the CDR3 is TGTGCCAGCAGCGTAGCCGGCACCCTCAATGAGCAGTTCTTC.

The CDR3: CASRRQGAYNEQFF. Written as DNA, the CDR3 is TGTGCCAGCAGGAGACAGGGGGCCTACAATGAGCAGTTCTTC. The chain links TRBV12-3 or TRBV12-4 to TRBJ2-1; 9 bases map to TRBD1. The CDR3 consists of 14 residues. With V trimmed by 6 bases and J by 2 bases, 2 bases remained unmatched.

V and J are TRBV4-2 and TRBJ2-5; the D gene is possibly TRBD2 (6 bases). The V and J ends lost 1 base and 2 bases respectively, with 20 bases between them. The CDR3 contains 18 residues. Germline V gene data show CDR1 as LGHNA and CDR2 as YNFKEQ. The CDR3 nucleotides read TGTGCCAGCAGCCAAGTCGTTCCGGGGGTCGTGGGGCAAGAGACCCAGTACTTC. It encodes CASSQVVPGVVGQETQYF.

V is TRBV27 and J is TRBJ1-2, with D uncertain. CDR3 length: 12 amino acids. CDR1 is MNHEY, CDR2 SMNVEV, per germline (reference sequence). V was cut by 6 bases and J by 4 bases, with 9 bases left in between. CDR3 sequence (DNA): TGTGCCAGCAGGGTGGGCCGCTATGGCTACACCTTC. This translates into CASRVGRYGYTF.

The chain is built from TRBV7-9 and TRBJ2-2; D is undetermined. CDR3 length equals 16 residues. The ends were cut back, 5 bases at V and 3 bases at J, with 16 bases in the middle. The V gene's germline CDR1 is SEHNR and CDR2 FQNEAQ (reference sequence). The CDR3 DNA sequence: TGTGCCAGCAGCCCCCTCGAGCCGCCGGACACCGGGGAGCTGTTTTTT. Translating it yields CASSPLEPPDTGELFF.

This clonotype was found a few times. V usage is TRBV6-2 or TRBV6-3 and J usage is TRBJ2-1, with 12 bases lining up with TRBD2. Germline V gives CDR1 MNHEY, CDR2 SVGEGT. The CDR3 has 15 residues. Trimming cost V 5 bases and J 8 bases; bases outside gene matches: 7. CDR3 loop: CASSPGLAGRYEQFF. The DNA for the CDR3 is TGTGCCAGCAGTCCCGGACTAGCGGGGAGGTATGAGCAGTTCTTC.

This clonotype was detected a few times. V is TRBV7-8 and J is TRBJ1-4; D possibly corresponds to TRBD1 (5 bases). The germline V and J ends were trimmed by 1 base and 3 bases, with 9 bases remaining between them. Germline CDR1 is SGHVS and CDR2 is FQNEAQ. This CDR3 has 15 residues. This chain's CDR3 is CASSLVRGSNEKLFF. In DNA, the CDR3 is TGTGCCAGCAGCTTAGTTCGGGGGTCTAATGAAAAACTGTTTTTT.

This clonotype has just a few counts. J is TRBJ1-1 and V is TRBV6-5; perhaps TRBD1 as D (5 bases). The CDR3 totals 14 residues. In germline, CDR1 is MNHEY, CDR2 SVGAGI. V gave up 9 bases and J gave up 3 bases, with 17 bases separating them. In nucleotides, the CDR3 is TGTGCCAGTCAATGGGGCAGGGCTGACACTGAAGCTTTCTTT. This sequence encodes CASQWGRADTEAFF.

The chain combines TRBV12-3 or TRBV12-4 with TRBJ2-1, with D possibly being TRBD2 (6 bases). V was shortened by 4 bases and J by 5 bases, with 9 bases between the two germline ends. This CDR3 spans 13 amino acids. CDR3 in DNA: TGTGCCAGCAGTTGGGACTCTAACAATGAGCAGTTCTTC. It yields the protein CASSWDSNNEQFF.

This clonotype came up a few times. This chain links TRBV28 with TRBJ2-1; 9 nucleotides agree with TRBD1. The germline gives CDR1 MDHEN, CDR2 SYDVKM. The CDR3 loop spans 21 amino acids. V trimming: 3 bases; J trimming: 2 bases; junction bases outside the gene matches: 20. Here the CDR3 reads CASSFQATGGGRRSPYNEQFF. The CDR3 DNA follows: TGTGCCAGCAGTTTCCAAGCGACAGGGGGAGGGAGACGTAGCCCCTACAATGAGCAGTTCTTC.